Listed here are 9 T cell receptor beta chains from one sample, sequenced in a study of blood T cell repertoires in COVID-19. Here immunoSEQ multiplex PCR was the method, and the copy in TCRdb shows in-frame clones only, minus some. The data contain approximately 60,000 clones, 82% of them singletons. The specimen was peripheral blood. The receptors stem from a woman in her sixties or seventies with acute or convalescent COVID-19.

The chain links TRBV18 to TRBJ2-7; D may be TRBD2 (7 bases). Trimming took off 2 bases at V and 0 bases at J, with 11 bases between the two ends. The CDR3 spans 15 residues. Germline CDR1 and CDR2: KGHSH and LQKENI. The DNA of the CDR3 is TGTGCCAGCTCACCAGGCGGGGGCTTCTCCTACGAGCAGTACTTC. The encoded protein is CASSPGGGFSYEQYF.

The V gene is TRBV27, the J gene TRBJ1-5; 8 bases are a match to TRBD1. CDR1 is MNHEY and CDR2 is SMNVEV in the germline V gene (reference sequence). With 7 bases clipped from V and 2 bases from J, the junction kept 7 bases outside the gene matches. CDR3 length: 15 amino acids. CDR3 loop: CASKSGTGGNQPQHF. The CDR3 nucleotides are TGTGCCAGCAAGAGCGGGACAGGTGGCAATCAGCCCCAGCATTTT.

The rearrangement joins TRBV4-1 to TRBJ1-5; D unclear. Germline lookup yields CDR1 MGHRA and CDR2 YSYEKL. CDR3 length: 13 residues. Trimming removed 0 bases from V and 6 bases from J, with 6 bases in between. CDR3 DNA sequence: TGCGCCAGCAGCCAAGATATGCGTCAGCCCCAGCATTTT. Its translation is CASSQDMRQPQHF.

The genes are TRBV27 and TRBJ2-3, with 10 bases lining up with TRBD1. With V trimmed by 3 bases and J by 4 bases, 1 base remained unmatched. Germline assignment: CDR1 MNHEY and CDR2 SMNVEV (reference sequence). This CDR3 comprises 14 residues. The CDR3 is CASSLGQGPDTQYF. The DNA for the CDR3 is TGTGCCAGCAGTTTGGGACAGGGGCCAGATACGCAGTATTTT.

V and J are TRBV30 and TRBJ2-3, with a possible D match to TRBD1 (6 bases). Trimming left V 3 bases short and J 7 bases short, with 14 bases between. The CDR3 spans 13 residues. Germline V gene sequence: CDR1 GTSNPN, CDR2 SVGIG (reference sequence). CDR3 amino acids: CAWRGQLMNTQYF. CDR3 coding DNA: TGTGCCTGGAGAGGACAGCTAATGAATACGCAGTATTTT.

CDR3 nucleotide sequence: TGTGCCAGCAGCTTCCAGGGGGCGCGCCACGAGCAGTACTTC. Amino acid sequence: CASSFQGARHEQYF. The chain links TRBV5-8 to TRBJ2-7; 8 bases agree with TRBD1. V dropped 2 bases and J dropped 5; count of bases not matched to a gene: 6. CDR1 and CDR2 (germline): SGHTS, YDEGEE. This CDR3 is built from 14 residues.

The V and J genes are TRBV5-1 and TRBJ2-3; D is unresolved. CDR1 is SGHRS and CDR2 is YFSETQ in the germline V gene. This CDR3 is built from 15 residues. V shed 5 bases and J shed 2 bases, with 15 bases lying between them. CDR3 sequence reads: CASRLTPIPTDTQYF. DNA of the CDR3: TGCGCCAGCAGATTAACTCCAATTCCCACAGATACGCAGTATTTT.

This chain joins TRBV27 and TRBJ2-2, with D hard to call. The CDR3 loop spans 13 amino acids. CDR1 is MNHEY and CDR2 is SMNVEV in the germline V gene (reference sequence). Trimming removed 3 bases from V and 3 bases from J, with 5 bases in between. In DNA form, the CDR3 reads TGTGCCAGCAGTTTCAGGCACACCGGGGAGCTGTTTTTT. Translated: CASSFRHTGELFF.

This clone was picked up one time. The CDR3, as DNA: TGTGCCAGCAGCAAAGGGGTCGCCTCTGGGGCCAACGTCCTGACTTTC. This encodes CASSKGVASGANVLTF. V and J are TRBV2 and TRBJ2-6; a weak D match, TRBD1 (5 bases). V lost 6 bases and J 0 bases, leaving 12 bases between the germline ends. Germline values: CDR1 SNHLY, CDR2 FYNNEI. This CDR3 is 16 amino acids long.